A single sample is the source of the 26 T cell receptor beta chains below, sequenced in a study of quantifying T cell responses using KT2 cells. Looking at the study overall: Reverse transcription used primers in the TCR alpha and beta constant regions.

An oligo carrying a UMI was ligated to the cDNA 3' end. An equimolar mix of RC1.1 and RC1.2 primed the beta chain across TRBC1 and TRBC2. TCRdb fed the UMI-ligation and nested PCR reads into MiXCR, producing one record per CDR3 protein. Among tens of thousands of distinct CDR3 sequences listed, around a tenth were seen once. Source material: PBMCs spiked with cells of the T cell clone KT2. The receptors derive from a human donor.

The chain combines TRBV9 with TRBJ2-3; D not resolved. Trimming left V 4 bases short and J 2 bases short, with 14 bases between. This CDR3 region has 15 residues. Germline CDR1 is SGDLS and CDR2 is YYNGEE. The DNA of the CDR3 is TGTGCCAGCAGCACTGTTGGGGTACCCACAGATACGCAGTATTTT. Protein sequence: CASSTVGVPTDTQYF. Based on the CDR3 plus reference TRBV9 and TRBJ2-3, the full variable domain is DSGVTQTPKHLITATGQRVTLRCSPRSGDLSVYWYQQSLDQGLQFLIQYYNGEERAKGNILERFSAQQFPDLHSELNLSSLELGDSALYFCASSTVGVPTDTQYFGPGTRLTVL.

V and J are TRBV10-2 and TRBJ2-1, with 12 bases matching TRBD2. The CDR3 totals 15 residues. CDR1 and CDR2 (germline): WSHSY, SAAADI. V lost 3 bases and J lost 9; bases outside the gene matches: 6. The CDR3 coding sequence is TGCGCCAGCAGTGAATCACTAGCGGGAGGAGGTGAGCAGTTCTTC. Translating it yields CASSESLAGGGEQFF.

This clonotype was seen more than once but under ten times. The chain has TRBV9 and TRBJ2-5; D perhaps matches TRBD1 (6 bases). The V and J ends lost 3 bases and 2 bases respectively, with 17 bases between them. The CDR3 is 16 residues long. Germline-derived CDR1 and CDR2 are SGDLS and YYNGEE. CDR3 sequence (DNA): TGTGCCAGCAGCGGGATACAGGGCGAGCGGCAAGAGACCCAGTACTTC. Protein: CASSGIQGERQETQYF.

This clonotype was seen only a few times. This chain links TRBV3-1 with TRBJ2-1, with 10 bases fitting TRBD2. Germline-derived CDR1 and CDR2 are LGHDT and YNNKEL (reference sequence). V shed 0 bases and J 0 bases; nucleotides not matched to a gene: 8. The CDR3 totals 19 residues. As DNA, the CDR3 is TGTGCCAGCAGCCAAGATTCTAGCGGGGGCCCTAGCTCCTACAATGAGCAGTTCTTC. Translated, it gives CASSQDSSGGPSSYNEQFF.

V usage is TRBV12-3 or TRBV12-4 and J usage is TRBJ2-1, with 7 nucleotides matching TRBD2. This CDR3 region has 15 residues. V lost 6 bases, J lost 3 bases, and 8 bases stayed unmatched. CDR3 sequence: CASRSPGTIYNEQFF. CDR3 bases: TGTGCCAGCAGGTCACCCGGGACTATCTACAATGAGCAGTTCTTC.

The table lists this clonotype with a few counts. CDR3 DNA: TGTGCCAGCAGTTTATTTCGGATGAACACTGAAGCTTTCTTT. Its translation: CASSLFRMNTEAFF. V is TRBV12-3 or TRBV12-4 and J is TRBJ1-1; the D is unclear. Trimming removed 2 bases at V and 0 bases at J, with 7 bases between. The CDR3 covers 14 residues.

V is TRBV5-1 and J is TRBJ1-2, with a tentative D call TRBD1 (6 bases). Germline V gives CDR1 SGHRS, CDR2 YFSETQ. Trimming cost V 0 bases and J 6 bases, with 15 bases left between them. This CDR3 is 15 amino acids long. This CDR3 reads CASSLEDRTGDGYTF. The CDR3 DNA reads as TGCGCCAGCAGCTTGGAGGACAGAACGGGAGATGGCTACACCTTC.

This chain links TRBV11-2 with TRBJ2-2; D is possibly TRBD1 or TRBD2 (6 bases each). Germline lookup yields CDR1 SGHAT and CDR2 FQNNGV. The CDR3 covers 16 residues. The V gene lost 4 bases and the J gene lost 7 bases, with 19 bases spanning the gap. CDR3 in amino acids: CASSYTGFLGSGELFF. CDR3 nucleotides: TGTGCCAGCAGCTATACAGGGTTTCTCGGGAGCGGGGAGCTGTTTTTT.

V is TRBV6-6 and J is TRBJ1-1; no definite D call. In germline, CDR1 is MNHNY, CDR2 SVGAGI (reference sequence). Trimming removed 2 bases from V and 0 bases from J, with 4 bases in between. The CDR3 covers 13 residues. CDR3 nucleotide sequence: TGTGCCAGCAGTTACAGTCTGAACACTGAAGCTTTCTTT. Amino acid sequence: CASSYSLNTEAFF.

This clonotype was recorded at least ten times. The genes are TRBV20-1 and TRBJ2-7, with 8 bases fitting TRBD2. With 3 bases clipped from V and 3 bases from J, the junction kept 4 bases outside the gene matches. CDR3 length: 13 amino acids. From germline, CDR1 is DFQATT and CDR2 SNEGSKA (reference sequence). The CDR3 region is CSAREAGGYEQYF. CDR3 coding DNA: TGCAGTGCTAGGGAGGCGGGAGGCTACGAGCAGTACTTC.

The CDR3 protein is CASSQDLRPGNEQFF. CDR3 coding DNA: TGTGCCAGCAGCCAAGATCTCAGACCGGGGAATGAGCAGTTCTTC. The V gene is TRBV14, the J gene TRBJ2-1; a weak D match, TRBD2 (5 bases). Germline values: CDR1 SGHDN, CDR2 FVKESK. The length of the CDR3 is 15 residues. The V end was cut by 0 bases, the J end by 7 bases, with 13 bases between.

This clonotype came up a few times. The chain recombines TRBV6-1 with TRBJ1-5; TRBD1 might be the D (6 bases). The CDR3 extends over 13 amino acids. Germline lookup yields CDR1 MNHNS and CDR2 SASEGT. V was pared by 6 bases and J by 6 bases, with 12 bases between. CDR3 bases: TGTGCCAGCAGCGAGCAGGGGATTCAGCCCCAGCATTTT. Its protein product is CASSEQGIQPQHF.

The chain links TRBV6-2 or TRBV6-3 to TRBJ2-3; D remains unclear. V lost 0 bases and J 4 bases, leaving 8 bases between the germline ends. This CDR3 spans 14 amino acids. Per the germline V gene, CDR1 is MNHEY and CDR2 is SVGEGT. The chain's CDR3 is CASSYSSGPDTQYF. CDR3 in DNA: TGTGCCAGCAGTTACTCAAGTGGTCCAGATACGCAGTATTTT.

The gene calls are TRBV7-2 and TRBJ2-4, with D uncertain. CDR1 SGHTA and CDR2 FQGNSA come from the germline V gene. Trimming took 1 base from V and 9 from J, leaving 7 bases between them. CDR3 size: 12 residues. CDR3 bases: TGTGCCAGCAGCTTAGGTAACGCCATTCAGTACTTC. Amino acids: CASSLGNAIQYF.

The chain is built from TRBV6-2 or TRBV6-3 and TRBJ2-7; 7 bases are a match to TRBD2. V dropped 2 bases and J dropped 2; count of bases not matched to a gene: 6. Germline CDR1 reads MNHEY; CDR2 reads SVGEGT. This CDR3 comprises 15 residues. The CDR3 loop reads CASSYGARETYEQYF. The CDR3 bases are TGTGCCAGCAGTTACGGAGCGCGGGAGACCTACGAGCAGTACTTC.

The chain uses TRBV13 and TRBJ2-7, with no clear D. Trimming cost V 4 bases and J 5 bases, with 12 bases left between them. This CDR3 region has 13 residues. The V gene's germline CDR1 is PRHDT and CDR2 FYEKMQ (reference sequence). The CDR3 bases are TGTGCCAGCAGCTCCACGGCCCTCCACGAGCAGTACTTC. Protein product: CASSSTALHEQYF.

This rearrangement joins TRBV24-1 to TRBJ2-3, with a tentative D call TRBD2 (5 bases). CDR1 KGHDR and CDR2 SFDVKD come from the germline V gene. CDR3 size: 14 residues. V was cut by 3 bases and J by 6 bases, with 12 bases left in between. The CDR3 here is CATSDGWPGDTQYF. The CDR3 coding sequence is TGTGCCACCAGTGATGGGTGGCCGGGGGATACGCAGTATTTT.

This chain uses TRBV5-1 with TRBJ2-2; 12 bases map to TRBD2. Germline trimming cut 1 base from V and 6 bases from J; bases unmatched to any gene: 7. The CDR3 extends over 17 amino acids. Germline V lookup: CDR1 SGHRS, CDR2 YFSETQ. In DNA, the CDR3 is TGCGCCAGCAGCTTGCTAGCGGGAGGGCCGAGCGCCGGGGAGCTGTTTTTT. Encoded protein: CASSLLAGGPSAGELFF.

V gene TRBV12-3 or TRBV12-4 combines with J gene TRBJ2-1, with D possibly TRBD2 on 7 matching bases. Trimming stripped 4 bases from V and 13 bases from J, with 23 bases between. The CDR3 consists of 15 residues. CDR3 in amino acids: CASSSPRTGGWIQFF. CDR3 sequence (DNA): TGTGCCAGCAGTTCCCCTCGTACGGGGGGCTGGATCCAGTTCTTC.

This clonotype was recorded many times. V is TRBV19 and J is TRBJ2-1, with 8 bases aligning to TRBD2. The trim removed 1 base at V and 4 bases at J, leaving 3 bases unmatched. Germline V gives CDR1 LNHDA, CDR2 SQIVND (reference sequence). This CDR3 spans 15 amino acids. CDR3 amino acids: CASSIGSGAYNEQFF. The CDR3 bases are TGTGCCAGTAGTATAGGTAGCGGGGCGTACAATGAGCAGTTCTTC.

Only a few counts were recorded for this clonotype. The chain couples TRBV20-1 to TRBJ1-5; the D gene is possibly TRBD1 (5 bases). Germline V gene data show CDR1 as DFQATT and CDR2 as SNEGSKA (reference sequence). Deletions cut 5 bases from V and 0 bases from J, with 11 bases between. There are 14 residues in the CDR3. The CDR3, as DNA: TGCAGTGCTCGGGACGTGAATAGCAATCAGCCCCAGCATTTT. Translated: CSARDVNSNQPQHF.

This clonotype was recorded at least ten times. The chain joins TRBV12-3 or TRBV12-4 to TRBJ2-5, with unresolved D. Between the trimmed V and J ends, which lost 7 bases and 5 bases, there was a span of 11 bases. The CDR3 runs to 12 residues. The CDR3 DNA is TGTGCCAGCACCGCCCTTGGGGAGACCCAGTACTTC. It translates to CASTALGETQYF.

V usage is TRBV14 and J usage is TRBJ2-3; no firm D call. CDR1 is SGHDN and CDR2 is FVKESK in the germline V gene. The CDR3 is 17 residues long. Trimming pared 2 bases from V and 2 bases from J, leaving 17 bases between. CDR3 coding DNA: TGTGCCAGCAGCCAATTTCCTTCCACCTCTTACACAGATACGCAGTATTTT. This codes for CASSQFPSTSYTDTQYF. Filled out from reference TRBV14 and TRBJ2-3, the complete variable domain reads EAGVTQFPSHSVIEKGQTVTLRCDPISGHDNLYWYRRVMGKEIKFLLHFVKESKQDESGMPNNRFLAERTGGTYSTLKVQPAELEDSGVYFCASSQFPSTSYTDTQYFGPGTRLTVL.

This clonotype was recorded a few times. The chain uses TRBV29-1 and TRBJ2-1, with D possibly being TRBD2 (6 bases). This CDR3 contains 13 residues. Germline V lookup: CDR1 SQVTM, CDR2 ANQGSEA. Trimming took off 2 bases at V and 9 bases at J, with 14 bases between the two ends. The CDR3 is CSVEFSIAAEQFF. The DNA of the CDR3 is TGCAGCGTTGAATTTTCGATAGCGGCTGAGCAGTTCTTC.

The chain couples TRBV7-2 to TRBJ2-2; D unclear. CDR3 size: 17 residues. Germline V gene sequence: CDR1 SGHTA, CDR2 FQGNSA. Trimming took off 5 bases at V and 0 bases at J, with 16 bases between the two ends. CDR3 sequence: CASSPFTLFANTGELFF. In nucleotides, the CDR3 is TGTGCCAGCAGCCCCTTTACTCTGTTCGCGAACACCGGGGAGCTGTTTTTT.

The V gene is TRBV6-2 or TRBV6-3, the J gene TRBJ2-1, with 10 bases aligning to TRBD2. CDR3 length: 15 amino acids. The germline CDR1 and CDR2 sequences are MNHEY and SVGEGT. With 2 bases clipped from V and 6 bases from J, the junction kept 4 bases outside the gene matches. CDR3 amino acids: CASSYQSSGGNEQFF. In DNA, the CDR3 is TGTGCCAGCAGTTACCAGTCTAGCGGGGGCAATGAGCAGTTCTTC.